A selection of T cell receptor beta chains follows, all from one sample in a study of TIL therapy for anti-PD-1-resistant metastatic lung cancer. Method: immunoSEQ multiplex PCR; TCRdb's copy keeps in-frame clones and lacks some. The data show fewer than 20,000 clones, under 80% seen once. The material was blood, obtained at baseline. All receptors come from a person aged 25 to 85 with non-small cell lung cancer. Both conserved end residues are part of each CDR3.

V gene	J gene	CDR3 protein
TRBV2	TRBJ2-1	CASNLAGENEQFF
TRBV9	TRBJ2-5	CASSLRGLPFVETQYF
TRBV2	TRBJ2-6	CAITSRWSSGANVLTF